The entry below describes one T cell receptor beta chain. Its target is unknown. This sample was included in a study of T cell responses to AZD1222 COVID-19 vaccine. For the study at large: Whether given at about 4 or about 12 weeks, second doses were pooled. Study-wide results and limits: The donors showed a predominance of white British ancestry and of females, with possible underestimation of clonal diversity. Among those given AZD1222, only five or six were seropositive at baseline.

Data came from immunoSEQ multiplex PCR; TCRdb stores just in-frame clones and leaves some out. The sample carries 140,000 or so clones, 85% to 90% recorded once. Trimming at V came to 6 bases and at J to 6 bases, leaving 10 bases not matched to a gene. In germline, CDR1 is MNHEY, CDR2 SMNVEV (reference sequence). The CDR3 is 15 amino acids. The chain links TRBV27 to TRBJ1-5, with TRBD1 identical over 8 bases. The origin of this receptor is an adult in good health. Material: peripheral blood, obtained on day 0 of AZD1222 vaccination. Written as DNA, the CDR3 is TGTGCCAGCAGACCTACAGGGGGAGCGTTTCAGCCCCAGCATTTT. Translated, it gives CASRPTGGAFQPQHF.